These T cell receptor beta chains were read from a single sample in a study of cytomegalovirus exposure and HLA in healthy donors. The assay was immunoSEQ multiplex PCR, and TCRdb's table has in-frame clones only and misses some. Of some 170,000 clones in the sample, roughly four fifths were seen once. The sample consisted of PBMCs. The receptors here all came from a man between 45 and 60 years old in good health and CMV-seropositive. The CDR3 runs from the conserved cysteine through the conserved F or W. The D gene is left open where the match is weak. Not every row has a clone size; where given, it reads once, few, many or a size class.

length	V	J	size	D	CDR3	DNA
15	TRBV15	TRBJ2-7	.	.	CATSSDTKRTYEQYF	TGTGCCACCAGCAGTGACACTAAGCGGACCTACGAGCAGTACTTC
15	TRBV7-2	TRBJ2-5	.	TRBD2	CASSSSGTLQETQYF	TGTGCCAGCAGTTCAAGCGGGACTCTCCAAGAGACCCAGTACTTC
13	TRBV5-4	TRBJ2-7	.	.	CASSLDRGGEQYF	TGTGCCAGCAGCTTGGACAGAGGAGGCGAGCAGTACTTC
13	TRBV5-4	TRBJ2-2	.	.	CASSLGGVGELFF	TGTGCCAGCAGCTTGGGGGGGGTCGGGGAGCTGTTTTTT
16	TRBV7-2	TRBJ2-3	.	.	CASSSPGLTSTDTQYF	TGTGCCAGCAGCTCGCCAGGTCTTACTAGCACAGATACGCAGTATTTT
13	TRBV5-1	TRBJ1-5	.	.	CASSWSGNQPQHF	TGCGCCAGCAGCTGGTCGGGCAATCAGCCCCAGCATTTT
17	TRBV4-2	TRBJ1-2	few	TRBD1	CASSQGGQGSINYGYTF	TGTGCCAGCAGCCAAGGGGGACAGGGGTCGATAAACTATGGCTACACCTTC
15	TRBV4-3	TRBJ1-2	.	.	CASSQETFANYGYTF	TGCGCCAGCAGCCAAGAGACATTTGCTAACTATGGCTACACCTTC
14	TRBV4-1	TRBJ2-7	.	.	CASSLPARDYEQYF	TGCGCCAGCAGCCTCCCGGCTCGGGACTACGAGCAGTACTTC
13	TRBV6-1	TRBJ2-7	.	TRBD1	CASNSGQGGEQYF	TGTGCCAGCAACAGCGGACAGGGAGGCGAGCAGTACTTC
14	TRBV5-1	TRBJ2-5	.	TRBD1	CASSIRDREEAQYF	TGCGCCAGCTCGATACGGGACAGGGAAGAGGCCCAGTACTTC
13	TRBV6-5	TRBJ2-7	.	TRBD1	CASSRTGGNEQYF	TGTGCCAGCAGCCGGACAGGGGGCAACGAGCAGTACTTC
16	TRBV2	TRBJ1-6	.	.	CASSDQGSANNSPLHF	TGTGCCAGCAGTGACCAGGGTTCAGCCAATAATTCACCCCTCCACTTT
13	TRBV5-6	TRBJ2-7	.	.	CASSSDKAGEQYF	TGTGCCAGCAGCTCGGACAAGGCCGGCGAGCAGTACTTC
14	TRBV30	TRBJ1-4	few	TRBD1	CAWSGQGVGEKLFF	TGTGCCTGGAGTGGACAGGGGGTGGGTGAAAAACTGTTTTTT
17	TRBV27	TRBJ1-2	.	TRBD1	CASKDREDRGRSHGYTF	TGTGCCAGCAAAGATCGCGAGGACAGGGGGCGGTCTCATGGCTACACCTTC
11	TRBV2	TRBJ1-1	.	TRBD1	CASSVDREAFF	TGTGCCAGCAGTGTGGACAGGGAAGCTTTCTTT
12	TRBV6-5	TRBJ1-1	few	.	CASSRGNTEAFF	TGTGCCAGCAGCCGGGGAAACACTGAAGCTTTCTTT
13	TRBV5-1	TRBJ2-5	.	TRBD2	CASSLTGGETQYF	TGCGCCAGCAGCTTGACCGGGGGGGAGACCCAGTACTTC
18	TRBV7-2	TRBJ1-5	.	TRBD1	CASSLEGQGFSRRAAQHF	TGTGCCAGCAGCTTAGAGGGACAGGGGTTTTCCCGAAGGGCAGCCCAGCATTTT
13	TRBV6-1	TRBJ1-1	.	.	CASSPGQNTEAFF	TGTGCCAGCAGTCCCGGACAGAACACTGAAGCTTTCTTT
12	TRBV27	TRBJ1-5	.	.	CASSTGHQPQHF	TGTGCCAGCAGTACTGGGCATCAGCCCCAGCATTTT
17	TRBV7-9	TRBJ2-3	.	TRBD2	CASRGLAGALSTDTQYF	TGTGCCAGCAGAGGACTAGCGGGGGCCTTGAGCACAGATACGCAGTATTTT
18	TRBV28	TRBJ1-5	.	.	CASNPMWLQGYSNQPQHF	TGTGCCAGCAATCCGATGTGGTTACAGGGCTATAGCAATCAGCCCCAGCATTTT
16	TRBV7-6	TRBJ2-1	.	TRBD2	CASNLIAGEPYNEQFF	TGTGCCAGCAACTTAATAGCGGGAGAGCCCTACAATGAGCAGTTCTTC
14	TRBV28	TRBJ1-5	.	TRBD1	CASSLGTGNQPQHF	TGTGCCAGCAGTCTGGGGACAGGCAATCAGCCCCAGCATTTT
15	TRBV30	TRBJ1-6	.	TRBD1	CALNGGTDNNSPLHF	TGTGCCTTGAATGGGGGGACAGATAATAATTCACCCCTCCACTTT
17	TRBV9	TRBJ2-3	once	TRBD2	CASSVGGTSGGTNTQYF	TGTGCCAGCAGCGTAGGTGGGACTAGCGGGGGTACAAATACGCAGTATTTT
16	TRBV15	TRBJ2-1	.	TRBD2	CATEPSGRGTYNEQFF	TGTGCCACCGAGCCTAGCGGGAGAGGAACCTACAATGAGCAGTTCTTC
16	TRBV7-2	TRBJ2-7	.	.	CASSLAGGGLSYEQYF	TGTGCCAGCAGCTTAGCGGGCGGCGGGCTCTCCTACGAGCAGTACTTC
13	TRBV6-6	TRBJ1-5	.	TRBD1	CASSSGTAQPQHF	TGTGCCAGCAGTTCCGGGACAGCTCAGCCCCAGCATTTT
16	TRBV7-3	TRBJ2-2	.	TRBD2	CASSLTAGGHTGELFF	TGTGCCAGCAGCTTAACTGCGGGGGGCCACACCGGGGAGCTGTTTTTT
15	TRBV10-1	TRBJ2-7	.	TRBD2	CASSEGTSGVYEQYF	TGCGCCAGCAGTGAGGGTACTAGCGGGGTTTACGAGCAGTACTTC
14	TRBV5-1	TRBJ2-5	.	.	CASHLGRVQETQYF	TGCGCCAGTCACCTAGGCAGGGTCCAAGAGACCCAGTACTTC
13	TRBV27	TRBJ2-7	.	.	CASSRFPGYEQYF	TGTGCCAGCAGTCGATTCCCAGGCTACGAGCAGTACTTC
14	TRBV11-3	TRBJ2-1	.	.	CASSLGAAYNEQFF	TGTGCCAGCAGCTTAGGGGCCGCCTACAATGAGCAGTTCTTC
15	TRBV19	TRBJ1-4	.	TRBD1	CASTPQGATNEKLFF	TGTGCCAGTACCCCCCAGGGGGCAACTAATGAAAAACTGTTTTTT
14	TRBV29-1	TRBJ2-3	.	.	CSVVRQTSTDTQYF	TGCAGCGTTGTCCGTCAGACTAGCACAGATACGCAGTATTTT
14	TRBV30	TRBJ2-5	few	TRBD2	CAWSEGLAGETQYF	TGTGCCTGGAGTGAGGGACTAGCGGGAGAGACCCAGTACTTC
15	TRBV11-2	TRBJ2-5	.	TRBD1	CASSLVWGQGETQYF	TGTGCCAGCAGCTTAGTGTGGGGACAGGGTGAGACCCAGTACTTC
15	TRBV19	TRBJ2-3	.	.	CASSIGVSNTDTQYF	TGTGCCAGTAGTATCGGGGTGAGCAACACAGATACGCAGTATTTT
14	TRBV9	TRBJ2-1	.	.	CASSVGTLRNEQFF	TGTGCCAGCAGCGTAGGTACGCTGCGCAATGAGCAGTTCTTC
15	TRBV7-8	TRBJ2-1	.	TRBD1	CASSLGQVNHNEQFF	TGTGCCAGCAGCTTGGGACAGGTTAACCACAATGAGCAGTTCTTC
11	TRBV7-9	TRBJ2-1	.	TRBD1	CSSSFTGGRFF	TGTTCCAGCAGCTTCACAGGGGGGCGGTTCTTC
16	TRBV10-1	TRBJ2-1	.	TRBD2	CASSGLAGDTYNEQFF	TGCGCCAGCAGTGGACTAGCGGGGGACACTTACAATGAGCAGTTCTTC
14	TRBV27	TRBJ1-2	.	.	CASGDSTGFRGYTF	TGTGCCAGCGGGGACTCCACAGGTTTCCGTGGCTACACCTTC
14	TRBV7-2	TRBJ2-7	.	TRBD1	CASSLSGDSYEQYF	TGTGCCAGCAGCTTAAGTGGGGACAGCTACGAGCAGTACTTC
17	TRBV4-3	TRBJ2-3	.	.	CASSQDRLAHSTDTQYF	TGCGCCAGCAGCCAAGATCGGTTAGCCCATAGCACAGATACGCAGTATTTT
13	TRBV10-3	TRBJ2-7	few	TRBD2	CALGGTGLVEQYF	TGTGCCTTGGGGGGGACCGGGTTGGTCGAGCAGTACTTC
14	TRBV19	TRBJ2-7	.	.	CASSIHETGYEQYF	TGTGCCAGTAGTATCCATGAAACAGGGTACGAGCAGTACTTC
15	TRBV9	TRBJ2-1	.	.	CASSARDTTYNEQFF	TGTGCCAGCAGCGCTCGGGACACTACTTACAATGAGCAGTTCTTC